In its sample, the clone carrying this T cell receptor beta chain was seen once. The CDR3 extends over 15 amino acids. The V segment lost 5 bases and the J segment 5 bases; nucleotides outside the gene matches: 8. Per germline, CDR1 SGHRS and CDR2 YFSETQ. This entry belongs to a study of blood T cell repertoires in COVID-19. Study at large: COVID-19 samples, acute and convalescent, were from the United States, Italy and Spain. Sources were T cells, B-cell-depleted T cells, or PBMCs; the material itself was cDNA or gDNA.

Source study methods: Nucleated cell counts were estimated from reference gene primer amplification. Only in-frame clones appear in the TCRdb table, and some are missing; sequencing was by immunoSEQ multiplex PCR. The DNA was the basis for D and trimming; V, J and clone size are from that table. Of approximately 15,000 clones listed, about 91% are singletons. The specimen sequenced was peripheral blood. The V and J genes are TRBV5-1 and TRBJ2-3; 10 nucleotides match TRBD2. The sequence was collected from a human donor in a cohort sampled during active COVID-19. This CDR3 reads CASSPRLAGIDTQYF. CDR3 coding DNA: TGCGCCAGCAGTCCCAGACTAGCGGGTATAGATACGCAGTATTTT.